The rows below give T cell receptor beta chains drawn from one sample of a study of control samples from healthy donors and cancer patients. Sequenced by immunoSEQ multiplex PCR; TCRdb stores in-frame clones only, minus some. This sample has about 160,000 clones, with approximately 96% found just once. The sample was blood. The receptors were gathered from a woman aged 35 to 49 in good health. The CDR3 runs from the conserved cysteine through the conserved F or W. D genes are given only for firm matches. A row's size may be missing; if present it is once, few, many or a size class.

v_call,d_call,clone_size,j_call,cdr3_aa,cdr3_nt
TRBV3-1/TRBV3-2,.,.,TRBJ2-1,CASSRDGANEQFF,TGTGCCAGCAGCCGGGATGGGGCCAATGAGCAGTTCTTC
TRBV15,.,.,TRBJ2-7,CATSREGQIAYEQYF,TGTGCCACCAGCAGAGAGGGGCAGATCGCCTACGAGCAGTACTTC
TRBV4-1,TRBD1,.,TRBJ1-2,CASSQGETGKGINGYTF,TGCGCCAGCAGCCAGGGGGAGACAGGGAAAGGTATTAATGGCTACACCTTC
TRBV19,TRBD2,.,TRBJ2-1,CASSRSGTSGNEQFF,TGTGCCAGTAGTAGGTCCGGGACTAGCGGAAATGAGCAGTTCTTC
TRBV7-3,.,.,TRBJ1-1,CASSLSLNTEAFF,TGTGCCAGCAGCTTAAGCCTGAACACTGAAGCTTTCTTT
TRBV6-2/TRBV6-3,.,.,TRBJ1-5,CASSYGPYQPQHF,TGTGCCAGCAGTTACGGCCCCTATCAGCCCCAGCATTTT
TRBV29-1,.,once,TRBJ2-3,CSVQSGGTDTQYF,TGCAGCGTCCAATCGGGCGGCACAGATACGCAGTATTTT
TRBV4-2,TRBD1,.,TRBJ2-7,CASSHYRTGGWNEQYF,TGTGCCAGCAGCCATTATAGGACAGGGGGATGGAACGAGCAGTACTTC
TRBV2,.,once,TRBJ1-3,CASSEVRVRRNTIYF,TGTGCCAGCAGTGAAGTCCGGGTCCGGAGAAACACCATATATTTT
TRBV19,.,.,TRBJ1-5,CASSISGNQPQHF,TGTGCCAGTAGTATTTCAGGGAATCAGCCCCAGCATTTT
TRBV5-6,.,.,TRBJ2-5,CASSLGRVGGETQYF,TGTGCCAGCAGCTTGGGCAGGGTGGGGGGAGAGACCCAGTACTTC
TRBV6-1,.,.,TRBJ2-5,CASSEPDRQETQYF,TGTGCCAGCAGTGAACCAGACAGACAAGAGACCCAGTACTTC
TRBV4-1,TRBD1,.,TRBJ2-4,CASSQDKSAGGAKNIQYF,TGCGCCAGCAGCCAAGATAAGTCGGCAGGGGGTGCCAAAAACATTCAGTACTTC
TRBV3-1/TRBV3-2,.,.,TRBJ1-1,CASSQSLSTEAFF,TGTGCCAGCAGCCAGTCCCTCAGCACTGAAGCTTTCTTT
TRBV3-1/TRBV3-2,.,.,TRBJ1-1,CASSPWARNTEAFF,TGTGCCAGCAGCCCCTGGGCGAGGAACACTGAAGCTTTCTTT
TRBV6-1,.,once,TRBJ1-3,CASSEAAGAQFGNTIYF,TGTGCCAGCAGTGAAGCCGCAGGGGCCCAGTTCGGAAACACCATATATTTT
TRBV27,TRBD2,.,TRBJ2-3,CASSLLAVGTDTQYF,TGTGCCAGCAGTCTCCTAGCGGTCGGCACAGATACGCAGTATTTT
TRBV7-9,.,once,TRBJ1-4,CASSSSGADEKLFF,TGTGCCAGCAGCTCCTCAGGGGCAGATGAAAAACTGTTTTTT
TRBV7-2,.,.,TRBJ2-7,CASSLVVSLYEQYF,TGTGCCAGCAGCTTAGTGGTCAGCCTCTACGAGCAGTACTTC
TRBV25-1,TRBD1,.,TRBJ2-7,CASLARTGTSYEQYF,TGTGCCAGCCTCGCCCGGACAGGGACGAGCTACGAGCAGTACTTC